Listed here are 21 T cell receptor beta chains from one sample, sequenced in a study of cytomegalovirus exposure and HLA in healthy donors (dated by TCRdb to 2015 to 2018). Library preparation used the immunoSEQ multiplex PCR assay. For the multiplex PCR, a mixture combining 60 forward primers for TCR Vbeta segments and 13 reverse primers for TCR Jbeta segments was used. TCRdb mirrors the immuneACCESS table, restricted to in-frame sequences. Some clones are absent from its copies; in checked studies, under half trace to an unresolved V gene, and the reason for the others is unknown. The sample table contains around 99,000 clones; only one count was recorded for more than 70% of them. The ten largest clones represent roughly 8% of the sample. Sequencing was carried out using PBMCs. The receptors originated from a young man in good health and CMV-seronegative.

The chain has TRBV19 and TRBJ2-5; 11 bases are a match to TRBD1. V lost 3 bases and J lost 4; bases outside the gene matches: 7. The CDR3 has 16 residues. Germline V CDR1 and CDR2: LNHDA, SQIVND (reference sequence). The CDR3 spells CASSMGRGQGAETQYF. The CDR3 nucleotides are TGTGCCAGTAGTATGGGGCGCGGACAGGGGGCAGAGACCCAGTACTTC.

This clone was observed a single time. The germline gene is not matched at one end of the junction; a read error may be the cause. The V and J genes are TRBV7-9 and TRBJ2-1; 13 nucleotides match TRBD2. Germline V gene lookup returns CDR1 SEHNR and CDR2 FQNEAQ (reference sequence). This CDR3 has 18 residues. CDR3 region: CSSSLGLAGVTSYNEQFF. CDR3 DNA: TGTTCCAGCAGCTTAGGACTAGCGGGGGTTACCTCCTACAATGAGCAGTTCTTC.

The chain carries TRBV5-8 and TRBJ2-4, with a possible D match to TRBD2 (5 bases). Germline CDR1 is SGHTS and CDR2 is YDEGEE. V lost 0 bases and J 1 base, leaving 11 bases between the germline ends. CDR3 length equals 16 residues. The CDR3 DNA is TGTGCCAGCAGCTTGGGATTCGGGATGGCCAAAAACATTCAGTACTTC. Amino acid sequence: CASSLGFGMAKNIQYF.

Sample share makes this clone medium-sized (0.01 to 0.1%). The V and J genes are TRBV27 and TRBJ1-1; D is unresolved. Trimming pared 3 bases from V and 1 base from J, leaving 6 bases between. CDR3 size: 13 residues. The germline V gene encodes CDR1 MNHEY and CDR2 SMNVEV (reference sequence). CDR3 loop: CASSFGENTEAFF. CDR3 sequence (DNA): TGTGCCAGCAGTTTCGGGGAGAACACTGAAGCTTTCTTT.

The chain is built from TRBV4-2 and TRBJ2-5, with D possibly being TRBD1 (6 bases). This CDR3 comprises 14 residues. Trimming pared 4 bases from V and 5 bases from J, leaving 14 bases between. The germline V gene encodes CDR1 LGHNA and CDR2 YNFKEQ. DNA for the CDR3: TGTGCCAGCAGCCTAGGGGGACCGTCGGAGACCCAGTACTTC. Translation gives CASSLGGPSETQYF.

This clone appeared a few times. This chain connects TRBV5-1 to TRBJ2-1; unclear D gene. Trimming took 0 bases from V and 12 from J, leaving 13 bases between them. The CDR3 length is 13 residues. Germline CDR1 and CDR2: SGHRS and YFSETQ. CDR3 sequence reads: CASSLGSFDSQFF. The CDR3 nucleotides read TGCGCCAGCAGCTTGGGCAGTTTCGATTCGCAGTTCTTC.

This chain links TRBV10-1 with TRBJ2-7; 12 bases match TRBD1. In germline, CDR1 is WNHNN, CDR2 SYGVQD (reference sequence). This CDR3 region has 15 residues. Trimming at V came to 8 bases and at J to 5 bases, leaving 10 bases not matched to a gene. CDR3 sequence: CASGTGGLGPNEQYF. The CDR3 DNA reads TGCGCCAGCGGGACAGGGGGCTTGGGCCCTAACGAGCAGTACTTC.

This rearrangement joins TRBV7-3 to TRBJ2-6, with 8 bases aligning to TRBD2. This CDR3 is 18 amino acids long. Trimming at V came to 0 bases and at J to 1 base, leaving 5 bases not matched to a gene. Germline CDR1 reads SGHTA; CDR2 reads FQGTGA. The CDR3 region is CASSLTSGTLSGANVLTF. DNA for the CDR3: TGTGCCAGCAGCTTAACTAGCGGGACCCTTTCTGGGGCCAACGTCCTGACTTTC.

The chain recombines TRBV10-1 with TRBJ1-2, with 7 bases lining up with TRBD1. The germline V gene encodes CDR1 WNHNN and CDR2 SYGVQD (reference sequence). V shed 1 base and J 3 bases; nucleotides not matched to a gene: 11. The CDR3 covers 17 residues. The CDR3 loop is CASSEYVGDSGYYGYTF. CDR3 bases: TGCGCCAGCAGTGAGTACGTCGGGGACAGCGGCTACTATGGCTACACCTTC.

The chain links TRBV7-2 to TRBJ2-7, with TRBD1 identical over 8 bases. Looked up from germline, CDR1 is SGHTA and CDR2 is FQGNSA. V lost 0 bases, J lost 0 bases, and 4 bases stayed unmatched. This CDR3 has 16 amino acids. In nucleotides, the CDR3 is TGTGCCAGCAGCTTAGCACAGGGGGGTTTCTCCTACGAGCAGTACTTC. This encodes CASSLAQGGFSYEQYF.

This chain connects TRBV19 to TRBJ1-3; D is unclear. This CDR3 has 12 residues. Germline CDR1 reads LNHDA; CDR2 reads SQIVND (reference sequence). Trimming removed 6 bases at V and 7 bases at J, with 10 bases between. The CDR3 DNA reads TGTGCCAGTAGCGAACAGACCAACACCATATATTTT. Translation gives CASSEQTNTIYF. Together with reference TRBV19 and TRBJ1-3, the CDR3 gives the full variable domain: DGGITQSPKYLFRKEGQNVTLSCEQNLNHDAMYWYRQDPGQGLRLIYYSQIVNDFQKGDIAEGYSVSREKKESFPLTVTSAQKNPTAFYLCASSEQTNTIYFGEGSWLTVV.

The genes are TRBV9 and TRBJ2-2; TRBD2 agrees at 7 bases. Per germline, CDR1 SGDLS and CDR2 YYNGEE. V lost 4 bases and J lost 5; bases outside the gene matches: 8. The CDR3 extends over 15 amino acids. The CDR3 here is CASSPRLGGTGELFF. CDR3 sequence (DNA): TGTGCCAGCAGCCCCCGTTTGGGAGGGACCGGGGAGCTGTTTTTT.

This rearrangement joins TRBV30 to TRBJ2-7, with 7 bases aligning to TRBD1. Germline V gives CDR1 GTSNPN, CDR2 SVGIG (reference sequence). CDR3 length: 14 residues. The trim removed 2 bases at V and 5 bases at J, leaving 9 bases unmatched. Here the CDR3 DNA reads TGTGCCTGGAGTACGACAGGGTCCTTAGACGAGCAGTACTTC. It yields the protein CAWSTTGSLDEQYF.

The chain couples TRBV5-1 to TRBJ1-4; no clear D gene. Germline V CDR1 and CDR2: SGHRS, YFSETQ. The V end lost 1 base, the J end lost 0 bases, and 7 bases lay between the germline ends. The CDR3 length is 15 residues. The CDR3 here is CASSLRSATNEKLFF. CDR3 sequence (DNA): TGCGCCAGCAGCTTGCGGTCGGCAACTAATGAAAAACTGTTTTTT.

CDR3 sequence: CASSQLGTDPSGYTF. CDR3 DNA sequence: TGTGCCAGCAGCCAACTAGGGACAGACCCTAGCGGCTACACCTTC. The gene calls are TRBV5-4 and TRBJ1-2, with 7 nucleotides matching TRBD1. V was pared by 4 bases and J by 8 bases, with 14 bases of the junction left unmatched. Germline V lookup: CDR1 SGHNT, CDR2 YYREEE (reference sequence). This CDR3 contains 15 residues.

This CDR3 is CATGLAGTWDEQFF. CDR3 DNA sequence: TGTGCCACCGGACTAGCGGGGACGTGGGATGAGCAGTTCTTC. J is TRBJ2-1 and V is TRBV6-1, with TRBD2 matching 12 bases. The V gene end was trimmed by 10 bases and the J gene end by 8 bases; junction bases not matched to a gene: 9. The germline CDR1 and CDR2 sequences are MNHNS and SASEGT. The CDR3 length is 14 residues.

This chain connects TRBV5-1 to TRBJ2-3; TRBD1 is a possible D gene (5 bases). CDR1 is SGHRS, CDR2 YFSETQ, per germline. V was clipped by 4 bases and J by 0 bases, with 9 bases between them. The CDR3 loop spans 14 amino acids. CDR3: CASSPGISTDTQYF. The DNA of the CDR3 is TGCGCCAGCAGCCCAGGGATAAGCACAGATACGCAGTATTTT.

V and J are TRBV11-2 and TRBJ1-3; D gene uncertain. V was shortened by 4 bases and J by 0 bases, with 19 bases between the two germline ends. Germline V gene data show CDR1 as SGHAT and CDR2 as FQNNGV. The CDR3 loop spans 18 amino acids. This CDR3 reads CASSSILEVPFSGNTIYF. CDR3 nucleotides: TGTGCCAGCAGCTCAATTCTTGAGGTCCCGTTCTCTGGAAACACCATATATTTT.

The rearrangement links TRBV6-6 to TRBJ1-2; 8 bases are shared with TRBD1. V gave up 7 bases and J gave up 6 bases; unmatched junction bases: 7. The germline gives CDR1 MNHNY, CDR2 SVGAGI (reference sequence). The CDR3 has 13 residues. The CDR3 nucleotides read TGTGCCAGCAATCCTAGACAGGGGAATGGCTACACCTTC. It specifies CASNPRQGNGYTF.

V usage is TRBV6-6 and J usage is TRBJ2-2; D perhaps matches TRBD2 (5 bases). The CDR3 covers 14 residues. Germline V CDR1 and CDR2: MNHNY, SVGAGI (reference sequence). Trimming took off 5 bases at V and 5 bases at J, with 12 bases between the two ends. CDR3 region: CASSPRTLTGELFF. CDR3 sequence (DNA): TGTGCCAGCAGTCCCAGGACTTTAACCGGGGAGCTGTTTTTT.

A few counts support this clone. The CDR3 bases are TGCGCCAGCAGCGCATCCGGGACAGGGGGGTACAATGAGCAGTTCTTC. Amino acid sequence: CASSASGTGGYNEQFF. The chain recombines TRBV5-1 with TRBJ2-1; 11 bases are a match to TRBD1. The germline V gene has CDR1 SGHRS and CDR2 YFSETQ. This CDR3 contains 16 residues. V shed 4 bases and J 4 bases; nucleotides not matched to a gene: 7.